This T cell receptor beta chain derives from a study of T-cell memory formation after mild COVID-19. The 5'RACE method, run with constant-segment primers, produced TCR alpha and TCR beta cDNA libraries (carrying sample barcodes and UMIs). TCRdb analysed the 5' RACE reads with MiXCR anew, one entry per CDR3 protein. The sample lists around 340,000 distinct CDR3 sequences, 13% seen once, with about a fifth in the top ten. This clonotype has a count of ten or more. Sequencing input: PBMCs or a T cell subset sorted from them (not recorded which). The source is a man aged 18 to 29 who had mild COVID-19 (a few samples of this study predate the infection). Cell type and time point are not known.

CDR3 in DNA: TGTGCCAGCAGCCCTCCGGGACAGGCTTACAATGAGCAGTTCTTC. This codes for CASSPPGQAYNEQFF. The chain is built from TRBV7-9 and TRBJ2-1, with TRBD1 matching over 8 bases. Trimming removed 5 bases from V and 4 bases from J; junction bases left unmatched: 7. This CDR3 has 15 residues. In germline, CDR1 is SEHNR, CDR2 FQNEAQ (reference sequence).